The 18 T cell receptor beta chains in this list originate from one sample, sequenced in a study of blood T cell repertoires in COVID-19. Assay used: immunoSEQ multiplex PCR; TCRdb lists only in-frame clones, some missing. The data hold approximately 240,000 clones, with around 82% observed a single time. The specimen sequenced was peripheral blood. These receptors all come from an elderly woman with active or convalescent COVID-19.

This clone was counted once. This rearrangement joins TRBV7-9 to TRBJ2-3, with D perhaps matching TRBD1 (5 bases). The germline CDR1 and CDR2 sequences are SEHNR and FQNEAQ (reference sequence). V lost 1 base and J lost 0, with 8 bases in between. The CDR3 extends over 15 amino acids. Written as DNA, the CDR3 is TGTGCCAGCAGCTTAGGGGGCACCAGCACAGATACGCAGTATTTT. It is translated as CASSLGGTSTDTQYF.

The V gene is TRBV27, the J gene TRBJ2-1, with 11 bases aligning to TRBD1. V was clipped by 8 bases and J by 5 bases; unmatched bases: 11. The CDR3 has 16 amino acids. CDR1 MNHEY and CDR2 SMNVEV come from the germline V gene (reference sequence). The CDR3 protein is CASLPTWDRGDNEQFF. Written as DNA, the CDR3 is TGTGCCAGCCTGCCCACCTGGGACAGGGGGGACAATGAGCAGTTCTTC.

This chain links TRBV6-5 with TRBJ2-3; 8 bases map to TRBD2. The germline CDR1 and CDR2 sequences are MNHEY and SVGAGI. CDR3 length equals 15 residues. With 6 bases clipped from V and 0 bases from J, the junction kept 5 bases outside the gene matches. The CDR3, as DNA: TGTGCCAGCAGCCCACTAGCGGAGAGCACAGATACGCAGTATTTT. This codes for CASSPLAESTDTQYF.

The chain uses TRBV25-1 and TRBJ1-2, with D tentatively TRBD1 (6 bases). Trimming removed 3 bases at V and 6 bases at J, with 14 bases between. Germline V gene lookup returns CDR1 MGHDK and CDR2 SYGVNS. This CDR3 is built from 14 residues. The CDR3 loop reads CASSDLDSVHGYTF. The CDR3 coding sequence is TGTGCCAGCAGTGACCTGGACAGCGTGCATGGCTACACCTTC.

This clone was detected only once. V gene TRBV10-3 combines with J gene TRBJ1-3, with D uncertain. Germline V gene lookup returns CDR1 ENHRY and CDR2 SYGVKD. V was cut by 2 bases and J by 4 bases, with 12 bases left in between. CDR3 length equals 15 residues. As DNA, the CDR3 is TGTGCCATCAGTGAGAATTCGGGTATCGGAAACACCATATATTTT. It specifies CAISENSGIGNTIYF.

This chain links TRBV6-1 with TRBJ1-4; D unresolved. Germline lookup yields CDR1 MNHNS and CDR2 SASEGT. The CDR3 consists of 13 residues. V lost 0 bases, J lost 11 bases, and 10 bases lay in between. CDR3 nucleotide sequence: TGTGCCAGCAGTGAAGCTGTGGAGTCGAAACTGTTTTTT. This encodes CASSEAVESKLFF.

This rearrangement joins TRBV10-3 to TRBJ1-1; 7 bases agree with TRBD1. Germline lookup yields CDR1 ENHRY and CDR2 SYGVKD. The CDR3 spans 16 residues. The ends lost 5 bases at V and 1 base at J; junction bases unmatched: 10. The CDR3 DNA is TGTGCCATCAGTCCCCAGGGGGGACAAAGGAACACTGAAGCTTTCTTT. Its protein product is CAISPQGGQRNTEAFF.

This rearrangement joins TRBV10-1 to TRBJ2-5; possibly TRBD1 for D (5 bases). The germline CDR1 and CDR2 sequences are WNHNN and SYGVQD (reference sequence). V lost 3 bases to trimming and J lost 4 bases, with 15 bases between them. CDR3 size: 15 residues. CDR3 bases: TGCGCCAGCAGTGACCCGACCCAGGGAAGAGAGACCCAGTACTTC. It yields the protein CASSDPTQGRETQYF.

The chain employs TRBV5-6 and TRBJ1-4; D is perhaps TRBD1 (6 bases). This CDR3 has 15 amino acids. With 5 bases removed from V and 3 bases from J, the gap between germline ends came to 14 bases. Germline values: CDR1 SGHDT, CDR2 YYEEEE. Written as DNA, the CDR3 is TGTGCCAGCAGTCCGAAGGGGGGGCCTAATGAAAAACTGTTTTTT. It codes for CASSPKGGPNEKLFF.

The chain recombines TRBV6-1 with TRBJ1-2, with 8 bases that match TRBD1. Germline V gene lookup returns CDR1 MNHNS and CDR2 SASEGT. V lost 2 bases to trimming and J lost 5 bases; unmatched junction nucleotides: 7. CDR3 length: 15 amino acids. The CDR3 spells CASSEQGAGKYGYTF. CDR3 bases: TGTGCCAGCAGTGAACAGGGGGCGGGGAAATATGGCTACACCTTC.

A note on this clone: Its ends do not fully match the called genes, so a read error is possible. This chain joins TRBV15 and TRBJ1-1, with D possibly being TRBD1 (5 bases). The CDR3 runs 14 residues. Per the germline V gene, CDR1 is LNHNV and CDR2 is YYDKDF (reference sequence). CDR3 residues: CATRRGRGGTEAFF. The CDR3 DNA is TGTGCCACCAGGAGAGGAAGGGGAGGGACTGAAGCTTTCTTT. Supplemented by reference TRBV15 and TRBJ1-1, the full variable domain reads DAMVIQNPRYQVTQFGKPVTLSCSQTLNHNVMYWYQQKSSQAPKLLFHYYDKDFNNEADTPDNFQSRRPNTSFCFLDIRSPGLGDTAMYLCATRRGRGGTEAFFGQGTRLTVV.

This clone was recorded a few times. The chain recombines TRBV6-2 or TRBV6-3 with TRBJ2-3, with D perhaps matching TRBD2 (6 bases). The V end was cut by 5 bases, the J end by 4 bases, with 19 bases between. This CDR3 region has 16 residues. Germline V gives CDR1 MNHEY, CDR2 SVGEGT. The CDR3 DNA reads TGTGCCAGCAGTCCACGGGAGAGTTTGGGACCAGATACGCAGTATTTT. Its translation: CASSPRESLGPDTQYF.

The DNA of the CDR3 is TGTGCCAGCAGCGTTACCGGGACATCTTACAATGAGCAGTTCTTC. This gives the protein CASSVTGTSYNEQFF. This rearrangement joins TRBV9 to TRBJ2-1; maybe TRBD1 (6 bases). The length of the CDR3 is 15 residues. CDR1 is SGDLS, CDR2 YYNGEE, per germline. Trimming removed 2 bases from V and 4 bases from J, with 13 bases in between.

The rearrangement joins TRBV27 to TRBJ2-1, with TRBD1 as a possible D gene (5 bases). The germline V gene encodes CDR1 MNHEY and CDR2 SMNVEV (reference sequence). V dropped 6 bases and J dropped 4 bases, with 10 bases sitting between them. The CDR3 extends over 13 amino acids. This CDR3 reads CASRPRVYNEQFF. The CDR3 DNA sequence: TGTGCCAGCAGACCCAGGGTTTACAATGAGCAGTTCTTC.

V usage is TRBV3-1 (or the pseudogene TRBV3-2) and J usage is TRBJ1-5; no clear D gene. The CDR3 is 15 residues long. From germline, CDR1 is LGHDT and CDR2 YNNKEL (reference sequence). Deletions cut 4 bases from V and 3 bases from J, with 13 bases between. CDR3 residues: CASSRGEVDNQPQHF. The CDR3 coding sequence is TGTGCCAGCAGCCGAGGAGAGGTGGACAATCAGCCCCAGCATTTT.

J is TRBJ2-3 and V is TRBV2; 9 bases fit TRBD1. V was pared by 0 bases and J by 3 bases, with 1 base of the junction left unmatched. Germline loops: CDR1 SNHLY, CDR2 FYNNEI. The CDR3 consists of 15 residues. The DNA for the CDR3 is TGTGCCAGCAGTGAAGCCGGGACAGGGACAGATACGCAGTATTTT. Translation: CASSEAGTGTDTQYF.

The chain combines TRBV2 with TRBJ2-1, with 9 bases identical to TRBD2. The ends lost 6 bases at V and 4 bases at J; junction bases unmatched: 7. CDR1 is SNHLY, CDR2 FYNNEI, per germline. The CDR3 loop spans 15 amino acids. DNA for the CDR3: TGTGCCAGCAGGGAGACTAGCGGCCATTACAATGAGCAGTTCTTC. Protein sequence: CASRETSGHYNEQFF.

The chain links TRBV6-1 to TRBJ1-2; perhaps TRBD1 as D (5 bases). This CDR3 comprises 14 residues. Trimming took 3 bases from V and 4 from J, leaving 12 bases between them. Germline CDR1 and CDR2: MNHNS and SASEGT. The CDR3 nucleotides are TGTGCCAGCAGTGATTGGGGCGGCCTCTATGGCTACACCTTC. As protein: CASSDWGGLYGYTF.